This TCR beta chain was sequenced during a study of shared clonotypes between healthy human individuals. At the level of the study: For every donor, three CD4 naive, three CD4 memory, two CD8 naive and one CD8 memory plates were used.

Healthy adults negative for HIV, lacking recent acute infections or vaccinations, served as donors. Only in-frame clones appear in the TCRdb table, and some are missing; sequencing was by immunoSEQ multiplex PCR. This sample has about 1.1 million clones, with 75% to 80% found just once. Germline V gives CDR1 MGHRA, CDR2 YSYEKL. V shed 0 bases and J shed 4 bases, with 6 bases lying between them. This CDR3 has 13 amino acids. V usage is TRBV4-1 and J usage is TRBJ1-2, with D unresolved. The source material was memory CD4+ T cells from PBMCs. Subset reported: CD45RA-negative fraction. This clonotype originated in a man aged 18 to 30 in good health. Some clones in this sample may be carry-over from other donors' samples. The CDR3 DNA reads TGCGCCAGCAGCCAAGATTTTATCTATGGCTACACCTTC. Translation gives CASSQDFIYGYTF.